The sequence of this T cell receptor (beta chain) was determined in a study of T cell repertoires in aging, cancer and after chemotherapy. The CDR3 sequence is 14 residues long. Trimming pared 5 bases from V and 2 bases from J, leaving 13 bases between. From germline, CDR1 is MNHNS and CDR2 SASEGT. TRB rearrangements spanning V, D and J were amplified using mixed TRB-A/B primers. TCRdb fed the multiplex PCR reads into MiXCR, producing one record per CDR3 protein. There are some 2,600 distinct CDR3 sequences in the sample; roughly 50% occur only once, and 66% lies in the top ten. Amplification of TCR beta used genomic DNA extracted from peripheral blood.

Sequenced material: blood. The chain links TRBV6-1 to TRBJ2-7; D is tentatively TRBD1 or TRBD2 (5 bases each). The origin of this receptor is a human donor with a blood cancer. The CDR3 nucleotides are TGTGCCAGCAGTTACCGGGACGGTGCCTACGAGCAGTACTTC. This codes for CASSYRDGAYEQYF.